This entry lists 21 T cell receptor beta chains sequenced from one sample in a study of blood T cell repertoires in COVID-19. Sequenced by immunoSEQ multiplex PCR; TCRdb stores in-frame clones only, minus some. The top ten clones hold roughly 7% of a sample with about 300,000 clones, approximately 88% of them seen once. The sample was peripheral blood. Source of these receptors: a woman aged 30 to 39 who had recovered from COVID-19.

This clone came up once. The V gene is TRBV4-3, the J gene TRBJ2-2, with 11 bases fitting TRBD1. Germline trimming cut 0 bases from V and 5 bases from J; bases unmatched to any gene: 2. This CDR3 contains 16 residues. The germline V gene encodes CDR1 LGHNA and CDR2 YSLEER. The CDR3 protein is CASSQDGTGGTGELFF. The DNA of the CDR3 is TGCGCCAGCAGCCAAGATGGGACAGGGGGGACCGGGGAGCTGTTTTTT.

The rearrangement links TRBV3-1 (or the pseudogene TRBV3-2) to TRBJ2-2; TRBD2 agrees at 8 bases. This CDR3 is built from 17 residues. V lost 2 bases and J lost 7; bases outside the gene matches: 12. CDR1 is LGHDT, CDR2 YNNKEL, per germline (reference sequence). CDR3 coding DNA: TGTGCCAGCAGCCAAACAAACCCGGGGGGGCCGATCGGGGAGCTGTTTTTT. Its translation is CASSQTNPGGPIGELFF.

The V gene is TRBV19, the J gene TRBJ1-4; TRBD1 matches at 9 bases. The germline gives CDR1 LNHDA, CDR2 SQIVND (reference sequence). The CDR3 is 15 amino acids. The junction had 5 bases not matched to a gene; V was cut back by 5 bases and J by 4 bases. CDR3 in DNA: TGTGCCAGTAGTTCGGGACAGGGAGATAATGAAAAACTGTTTTTT. This sequence encodes CASSSGQGDNEKLFF.

This sequence joins TRBV19 and TRBJ2-7; TRBD1 aligns across 8 bases. Unmatched junction bases numbered 7, after V lost 6 bases and J lost 3 bases. The germline V gene has CDR1 LNHDA and CDR2 SQIVND (reference sequence). The CDR3 runs 14 residues. The CDR3 loop is CASRRTGTDYEQYF. The CDR3 nucleotides are TGTGCCAGTAGAAGGACAGGGACTGACTACGAGCAGTACTTC.

For this clone: A junction end diverges from the germline sequence, so it may reflect a read error. The genes are TRBV4-1 and TRBJ1-4; D gene uncertain. The CDR3 sequence is 16 residues long. CDR1 MGHRA and CDR2 YSYEKL come from the germline V gene. CDR3 coding DNA: TGCGCCAGCAGCCCCCGCCCACCTACAACTAATGAAAAACTGTATTTT. This sequence encodes CASSPRPPTTNEKLYF.

The V gene is TRBV5-1, the J gene TRBJ2-5; tentatively, D is TRBD1 (7 bases). Germline CDR1 reads SGHRS; CDR2 reads YFSETQ. The CDR3 length is 15 residues. The V end lost 5 bases, the J end lost 2 bases, and 16 bases lay between the germline ends. CDR3 nucleotides: TGCGCCAGCAGTGGAGGGACAGCTTCTCAAGAGACCCAGTACTTC. This sequence encodes CASSGGTASQETQYF.

The J gene is TRBJ2-3, the V gene TRBV4-1; 12 nucleotides align to TRBD2. The junction had 4 bases not matched to a gene; V was cut back by 3 bases and J by 3 bases. Germline loops: CDR1 MGHRA, CDR2 YSYEKL. This CDR3 comprises 16 residues. CDR3 residues: CASSQSTSGGTDTQYF. DNA for the CDR3: TGCGCCAGCAGCCAGTCGACTAGCGGGGGAACAGATACGCAGTATTTT.

This chain links TRBV19 with TRBJ2-3; a possible D gene is TRBD2 (6 bases). Germline lookup yields CDR1 LNHDA and CDR2 SQIVND (reference sequence). V lost 3 bases and J lost 8, with 9 bases in between. The CDR3 is made up of 12 amino acids. DNA for the CDR3: TGTGCCAGTAGTATGCGGGACTCTACGCAGTATTTT. It codes for CASSMRDSTQYF. Supplemented by reference TRBV19 and TRBJ2-3, the full variable domain reads DGGITQSPKYLFRKEGQNVTLSCEQNLNHDAMYWYRQDPGQGLRLIYYSQIVNDFQKGDIAEGYSVSREKKESFPLTVTSAQKNPTAFYLCASSMRDSTQYFGPGTRLTVL.

The genes are TRBV11-2 and TRBJ1-1, with 10 nucleotides matching TRBD1. The CDR3 loop spans 12 amino acids. V lost 5 bases, J lost 11 bases, and 5 bases stayed unmatched. Germline lookup yields CDR1 SGHAT and CDR2 FQNNGV. Here the CDR3 DNA reads TGTGCCAGCAGCAAGACAGGGGGCAAGGCTTTCTTT. It specifies CASSKTGGKAFF.

The rearrangement links TRBV20-1 to TRBJ1-2; D might be TRBD1 (5 bases). The V end lost 3 bases, the J end lost 7 bases, and 9 bases lay between the germline ends. Germline values: CDR1 DFQATT, CDR2 SNEGSKA (reference sequence). The CDR3 totals 11 residues. The CDR3: CSASRGGGYTF. CDR3 coding DNA: TGCAGTGCTAGTAGGGGCGGTGGCTACACCTTC.

The chain combines TRBV5-1 with TRBJ2-5, with D perhaps matching TRBD2 (5 bases). Germline V gene sequence: CDR1 SGHRS, CDR2 YFSETQ. V was pared by 4 bases and J by 1 base, with 14 bases between. This CDR3 is built from 15 residues. CDR3 loop: CASSPGGAAQETQYF. CDR3 sequence (DNA): TGCGCCAGCAGCCCCGGAGGAGCGGCCCAAGAGACCCAGTACTTC.

In this sample, this clone turned up a few times. The rearrangement uses TRBV23-1 and TRBJ1-2; the D is unclear. TRBV23-1 is classed as an ORF, of uncertain function. The CDR3 extends over 14 amino acids. V was cut by 3 bases and J by 3 bases, with 11 bases left in between. The CDR3 sequence: CASSQAHMYYGYTF. In nucleotides, the CDR3 is TGCGCCAGCAGTCAGGCCCACATGTACTATGGCTACACCTTC.

This chain links TRBV18 with TRBJ2-7; D is possibly TRBD1 (6 bases). The CDR3 extends over 15 amino acids. Trimming cost V 4 bases and J 1 base, with 14 bases left between them. Per the germline V gene, CDR1 is KGHSH and CDR2 is LQKENI. The CDR3 is CASSQTKQGSYEQYF. The CDR3 nucleotides read TGTGCCAGCTCACAAACAAAACAGGGATCCTACGAGCAGTACTTC.

The chain employs TRBV5-1 and TRBJ2-1; the D is unclear. Trimming shortened V by 6 bases and J by 4 bases, and 14 bases separated the two germline ends. From germline, CDR1 is SGHRS and CDR2 YFSETQ. This CDR3 region has 14 residues. The CDR3 DNA follows: TGCGCCAGCACCAACAGCCCGATTTACAATGAGCAGTTCTTC. It encodes CASTNSPIYNEQFF.

The genes are TRBV29-1 and TRBJ2-7; possibly TRBD1 for D (5 bases). CDR1 is SQVTM and CDR2 is ANQGSEA in the germline V gene. V was pared by 5 bases and J by 0 bases, with 17 bases between. The CDR3 spans 15 residues. CDR3 region: CSVSGQPGSSYEQYF. CDR3 DNA sequence: TGCAGCGTTTCCGGACAACCTGGAAGCTCCTACGAGCAGTACTTC.

This chain links TRBV7-2 with TRBJ1-3; D not certain. The CDR3 has 15 residues. V shed 1 base and J shed 0 bases, with 7 bases lying between them. Germline CDR1 SGHTA, CDR2 FQGNSA. This chain's CDR3 is CASSLGGLSGNTIYF. The CDR3 coding sequence is TGTGCCAGCAGCTTAGGAGGTCTCTCTGGAAACACCATATATTTT. The full variable domain, in which reference TRBV7-2 and TRBJ1-3 provide the parts outside the CDR3, is GAGVSQSPSNKVTEKGKDVELRCDPISGHTALYWYRQSLGQGLEFLIYFQGNSAPDKSGLPSDRFSAERTGGSVSTLTIQRTQQEDSAVYLCASSLGGLSGNTIYFGEGSWLTVV.

The chain links TRBV9 to TRBJ1-2; 7 bases map to TRBD1. V lost 5 bases, J lost 4 bases, and 5 bases stayed unmatched. Germline CDR1 reads SGDLS; CDR2 reads YYNGEE. The CDR3 length is 13 residues. The chain's CDR3 is CASSGTDRYGYTF. CDR3 nucleotides: TGTGCCAGCAGTGGGACAGACCGCTATGGCTACACCTTC.

This chain uses TRBV5-1 with TRBJ1-5; a possible D gene is TRBD1 (6 bases). With 2 bases removed from V and 6 bases from J, the gap between germline ends came to 9 bases. This CDR3 has 13 residues. Per the germline V gene, CDR1 is SGHRS and CDR2 is YFSETQ. The CDR3 DNA reads as TGCGCCAGCAGCTTACAGGGAAGTCAGCCCCAGCATTTT. Protein product: CASSLQGSQPQHF.

The chain couples TRBV5-1 to TRBJ1-2; D perhaps matches TRBD1 (6 bases). The CDR3 has 15 amino acids. In germline, CDR1 is SGHRS, CDR2 YFSETQ. Trimming removed 3 bases from V and 0 bases from J, with 12 bases in between. CDR3 sequence: CASSWDKVANYGYTF. In DNA, the CDR3 is TGCGCCAGCAGCTGGGACAAAGTTGCTAACTATGGCTACACCTTC.

Turning to this clone: Other DNA variants within this sample encode the same CDR3. The chain is built from TRBV5-1 and TRBJ1-4; 8 bases are shared with TRBD1. With 4 bases clipped from V and 0 bases from J, the junction kept 5 bases outside the gene matches. CDR1 is SGHRS and CDR2 is YFSETQ in the germline V gene. This CDR3 contains 16 residues. In DNA, the CDR3 is TGCGCCAGCAGCCCTGGACAGGGAGCAACTAATGAAAAACTGTTTTTT. It yields the protein CASSPGQGATNEKLFF.

Turning to this clone: In the same sample, other DNA sequences code for this CDR3. The V gene is TRBV7-3, the J gene TRBJ1-1; no clear D. V gave up 3 bases and J gave up 2 bases, with 7 bases separating them. The CDR3 has 13 residues. CDR1 SGHTA and CDR2 FQGTGA come from the germline V gene. The CDR3 protein is CASSLGSNTEAFF. The CDR3 region has the DNA TGTGCCAGCAGCTTGGGCAGCAACACTGAAGCTTTCTTT.